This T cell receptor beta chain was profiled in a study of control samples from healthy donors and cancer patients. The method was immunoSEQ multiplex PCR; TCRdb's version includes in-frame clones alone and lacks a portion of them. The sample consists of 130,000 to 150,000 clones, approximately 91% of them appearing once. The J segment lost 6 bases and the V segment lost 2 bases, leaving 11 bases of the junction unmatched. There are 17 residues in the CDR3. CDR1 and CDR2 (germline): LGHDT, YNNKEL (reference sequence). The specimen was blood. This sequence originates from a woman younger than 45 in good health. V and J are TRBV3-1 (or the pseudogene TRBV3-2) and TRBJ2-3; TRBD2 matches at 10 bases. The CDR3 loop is CASSQNLAGVSGDTQYF. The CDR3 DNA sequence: TGTGCCAGCAGCCAAAACCTAGCGGGAGTGTCTGGGGATACGCAGTATTTT.